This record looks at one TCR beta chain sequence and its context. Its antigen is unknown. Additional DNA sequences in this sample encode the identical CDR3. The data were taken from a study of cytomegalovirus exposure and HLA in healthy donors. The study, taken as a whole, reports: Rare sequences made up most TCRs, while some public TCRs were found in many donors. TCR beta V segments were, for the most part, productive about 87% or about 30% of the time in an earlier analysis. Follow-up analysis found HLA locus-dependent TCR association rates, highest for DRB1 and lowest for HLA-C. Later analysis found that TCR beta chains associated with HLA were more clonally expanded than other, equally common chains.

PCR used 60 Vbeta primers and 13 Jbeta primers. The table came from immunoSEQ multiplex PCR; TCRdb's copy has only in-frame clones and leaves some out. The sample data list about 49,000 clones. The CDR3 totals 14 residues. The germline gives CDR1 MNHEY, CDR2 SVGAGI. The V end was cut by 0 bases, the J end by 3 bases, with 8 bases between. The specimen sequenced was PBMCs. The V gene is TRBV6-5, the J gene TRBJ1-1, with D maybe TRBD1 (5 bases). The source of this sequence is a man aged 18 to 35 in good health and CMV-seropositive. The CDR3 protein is CASSYSDKDTEAFF. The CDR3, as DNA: TGTGCCAGCAGTTACTCGGACAAGGACACTGAAGCTTTCTTT.